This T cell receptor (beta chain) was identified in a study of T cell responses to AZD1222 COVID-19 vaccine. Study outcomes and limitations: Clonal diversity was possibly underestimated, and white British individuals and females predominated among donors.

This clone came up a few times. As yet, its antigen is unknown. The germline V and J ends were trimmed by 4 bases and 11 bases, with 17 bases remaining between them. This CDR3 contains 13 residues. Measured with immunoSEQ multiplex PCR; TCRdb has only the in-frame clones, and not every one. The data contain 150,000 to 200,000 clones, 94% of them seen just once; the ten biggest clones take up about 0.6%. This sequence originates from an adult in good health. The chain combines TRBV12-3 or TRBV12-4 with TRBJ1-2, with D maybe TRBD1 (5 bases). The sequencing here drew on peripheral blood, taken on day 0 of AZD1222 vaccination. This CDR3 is CASSSPGRRQYTF. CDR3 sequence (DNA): TGTGCCAGCAGTTCTCCGGGACGGAGGCAGTACACCTTC.